Presented here are 31 T cell receptor beta chains from one specimen sequenced in a study of identical twins. TCRdb itself ran the 5' RACE reads through MiXCR, one entry per CDR3 protein. This sample has roughly 630,000 distinct CDR3 sequences, with roughly 7.2% found just once. A further study also used this sample, focusing on yellow fever vaccine responses in identical twins.

Sequencing was carried out using PBMCs. Receptor source: a woman between 18 and 29 years old in good health.

The gene calls are TRBV6-4 and TRBJ2-3; D not certain. Trimming stripped 5 bases from V and 4 bases from J, with 16 bases between. This CDR3 contains 15 residues. Germline loops: CDR1 MRHNA, CDR2 SNTAGT. In DNA form, the CDR3 reads TGTGCCAGCAGTCAGACGGGCTGGGGTTCAGATACGCAGTATTTT. It codes for CASSQTGWGSDTQYF.

There are a few counts of this clonotype. The chain employs TRBV3-1 and TRBJ1-2; D is ambiguous. There are 15 residues in the CDR3. The V and J ends lost 0 bases and 6 bases respectively, with 14 bases between them. Germline V lookup: CDR1 LGHDT, CDR2 YNNKEL (reference sequence). The CDR3 nucleotides are TGTGCCAGCAGCCAAGATCCAAGGGTGGGCAATGGCTACACCTTC. Residues: CASSQDPRVGNGYTF.

The V and J genes are TRBV28 and TRBJ1-5, with TRBD1 identical over 8 bases. This CDR3 spans 12 amino acids. V shed 7 bases and J 9 bases; nucleotides not matched to a gene: 5. Germline V gives CDR1 MDHEN, CDR2 SYDVKM. CDR3 amino acids: CASTGGDRPQHF. The CDR3 DNA follows: TGTGCCAGCACAGGGGGCGACCGGCCCCAGCATTTT.

J is TRBJ1-1 and V is TRBV12-3 or TRBV12-4; D gene uncertain. The V end was cut by 5 bases, the J end by 1 base, with 14 bases between. This CDR3 is built from 15 residues. CDR3 sequence: CASSQSSKWNTEAFF. The CDR3 nucleotides are TGTGCCAGCAGTCAGAGCTCGAAATGGAACACTGAAGCTTTCTTT.

This clonotype was picked up many times. The chain couples TRBV29-1 to TRBJ2-7; 11 bases line up with TRBD2. CDR1 SQVTM and CDR2 ANQGSEA come from the germline V gene. With 3 bases clipped from V and 0 bases from J, the junction kept 1 base outside the gene matches. The CDR3 extends over 14 amino acids. The CDR3 nucleotides read TGCAGCGTTGAGGGACTAGCGGACTCCTACGAGCAGTACTTC. This sequence encodes CSVEGLADSYEQYF.

The CDR3 loop reads CASSTWETGGELFF. CDR3 sequence (DNA): TGTGCCAGCAGTACGTGGGAGACTGGCGGGGAGCTGTTTTTT. The J gene is TRBJ2-2, the V gene TRBV6-1, with a possible D match to TRBD2 (5 bases). V lost 5 bases and J lost 7, with 14 bases in between. Germline V gene lookup returns CDR1 MNHNS and CDR2 SASEGT. The CDR3 is 14 amino acids.

The sample holds many counts of this clonotype. The CDR3 here is CASSATSGANNEQFF. In DNA, the CDR3 is TGTGCCAGCAGCGCCACTAGCGGGGCTAACAATGAGCAGTTCTTC. The J gene is TRBJ2-1, the V gene TRBV9, with 10 bases identical to TRBD2. CDR3 size: 15 residues. The germline CDR1 and CDR2 sequences are SGDLS and YYNGEE. V was pared by 3 bases and J by 5 bases, with 5 bases of the junction left unmatched.

This clonotype was observed a handful of times. This chain uses TRBV5-8 with TRBJ1-6; D gene unclear. CDR3 length equals 14 residues. Trimming left V 0 bases short and J 10 bases short, with 11 bases between. Germline CDR1 SGHTS, CDR2 YDEGEE. The CDR3 bases are TGTGCCAGCAGCTTGGAGCCCGTTGGATCACCCCTCCACTTT. Amino acids: CASSLEPVGSPLHF.

This clonotype was seen repeatedly, ten times or more. This sequence joins TRBV29-1 and TRBJ2-1; 7 positions match TRBD2. CDR1 SQVTM and CDR2 ANQGSEA come from the germline V gene. V shed 0 bases and J 7 bases; nucleotides not matched to a gene: 3. CDR3 length: 13 residues. The CDR3 region is CSVEDRGRNEQFF. In DNA form, the CDR3 reads TGCAGCGTTGAAGACCGCGGGAGAAATGAGCAGTTCTTC.

The sample holds many counts of this clonotype. The chain carries TRBV20-1 and TRBJ2-2; D not resolved. CDR3 length: 15 amino acids. The germline V and J ends were trimmed by 4 bases and 1 base, with 13 bases remaining between them. CDR1 is DFQATT, CDR2 SNEGSKA, per germline (reference sequence). CDR3 loop: CSATPPDGNTGELFF. The CDR3 DNA follows: TGCAGTGCTACCCCTCCGGACGGGAACACCGGGGAGCTGTTTTTT.

V gene TRBV20-1 combines with J gene TRBJ2-6, with TRBD2 matching 9 bases. CDR1 is DFQATT and CDR2 is SNEGSKA in the germline V gene (reference sequence). The CDR3 length is 18 residues. Trimming cost V 6 bases and J 0 bases; bases outside gene matches: 12. As DNA, the CDR3 is TGCAGTGCCCTCAGGGCTAGCGGGACAAACTCTGGGGCCAACGTCCTGACTTTC. Amino acid sequence: CSALRASGTNSGANVLTF.

This clonotype was seen repeatedly, ten times or more. The chain employs TRBV12-3 or TRBV12-4 and TRBJ1-4; D gene ambiguous. The CDR3 spans 11 residues. The V end was cut by 6 bases, the J end by 8 bases, with 7 bases between. The CDR3 DNA is TGTGCCAGCAGGGGGAGGGAAAAACTGTTTTTT. It is translated as CASRGREKLFF.

This clonotype was seen more than once but under ten times. The chain employs TRBV28 and TRBJ2-1, with 11 bases identical to TRBD2. The germline V gene has CDR1 MDHEN and CDR2 SYDVKM. This CDR3 has 16 residues. The V segment lost 7 bases and the J segment 7 bases; nucleotides outside the gene matches: 12. CDR3 sequence reads: CASTILSLAGVNEQFF. The CDR3 DNA reads as TGTGCCAGCACTATCCTCTCACTAGCGGGAGTTAATGAGCAGTTCTTC.

This chain uses TRBV10-3 with TRBJ2-7; 7 nucleotides agree with TRBD2. This CDR3 comprises 15 residues. CDR1 ENHRY and CDR2 SYGVKD come from the germline V gene. CDR3 residues: CATSGVAREGYEQYV. For the CDR3, the DNA is TGTGCCACCAGTGGGGTGGCTAGGGAGGGATACGAGCAGTACGTC.

This clonotype was picked up many times. This rearrangement joins TRBV11-2 to TRBJ2-3, with TRBD2 matching over 7 bases. This CDR3 has 19 amino acids. Germline lookup yields CDR1 SGHAT and CDR2 FQNNGV. J was trimmed by 1 base and V by 7 bases; bases with no gene match: 20. The CDR3 sequence: CASTQRGLWREYGTDTQYF. The CDR3 DNA sequence: TGTGCCAGCACCCAGCGTGGGCTCTGGCGGGAGTACGGCACAGATACGCAGTATTTT. The complete variable domain, with remaining parts taken from reference TRBV11-2 and TRBJ2-3, reads EAGVAQSPRYKIIEKRQSVAFWCNPISGHATLYWYQQILGQGPKLLIQFQNNGVVDDSQLPKDRFSAERLKGVDSTLKIQPAKLEDSAVYLCASTQRGLWREYGTDTQYFGPGTRLTVL.

This clonotype was seen a few times. This chain joins TRBV24-1 and TRBJ2-5; 7 nucleotides match TRBD2. J lost 3 bases, V lost 2 bases, and 8 bases had no gene match. CDR3 size: 16 residues. Germline values: CDR1 KGHDR, CDR2 SFDVKD. The CDR3 DNA reads as TGTGCCACCAGTGATTATGGTAGCGGGCTGAAAGAGACCCAGTACTTC. It translates to CATSDYGSGLKETQYF.

The chain joins TRBV29-1 to TRBJ2-1, with D perhaps TRBD1 or TRBD2 (5 bases each). V shed 7 bases and J shed 4 bases, with 11 bases lying between them. Germline CDR1 reads SQVTM; CDR2 reads ANQGSEA. The CDR3 runs to 12 residues. In DNA form, the CDR3 reads TGCAGCGGCCGGGACCCTTACAATGAGCAGTTCTTC. It encodes CSGRDPYNEQFF.

There are many counts of this clonotype. The rearrangement uses TRBV12-3 or TRBV12-4 and TRBJ1-2; no clear D. CDR3 length: 13 residues. With 3 bases removed from V and 2 bases from J, the gap between germline ends came to 7 bases. CDR3 in DNA: TGTGCCAGCAGTTTGATAGGGAACTATGGCTACACCTTC. Its protein is CASSLIGNYGYTF.

This clonotype was seen ten or more times. This rearrangement joins TRBV20-1 to TRBJ1-1; D is ambiguous. The CDR3 length is 10 residues. V lost 6 bases and J lost 6, with 8 bases in between. Germline V CDR1 and CDR2: DFQATT, SNEGSKA (reference sequence). The CDR3 bases are TGCAGTGCCCGGAGGTCTGAAGCTTTCTTT. Protein: CSARRSEAFF.

This clonotype was counted at least ten times. This chain joins TRBV12-3 or TRBV12-4 and TRBJ2-3; D is tentatively TRBD1 or TRBD2 (6 bases each). The CDR3 contains 13 residues. V was trimmed by 5 bases and J by 6 bases, leaving 12 bases between them. DNA of the CDR3: TGTGCCAGCAGTGAGGGGGGATCGGATACGCAGTATTTT. This codes for CASSEGGSDTQYF.

This chain connects TRBV20-1 to TRBJ2-2, with a tentative D call TRBD1 (5 bases). CDR1 and CDR2 (germline): DFQATT, SNEGSKA (reference sequence). V was cut by 6 bases and J by 1 base, with 12 bases left in between. CDR3 length: 14 residues. CDR3 in amino acids: CSASTDGNTGELFF. CDR3 DNA: TGCAGTGCCTCGACAGATGGGAACACCGGGGAGCTGTTTTTT.

This chain connects TRBV3-1 to TRBJ2-7, with 8 positions matching TRBD2. The germline gives CDR1 LGHDT, CDR2 YNNKEL (reference sequence). The length of the CDR3 is 18 residues. The ends lost 0 bases at V and 2 bases at J; junction bases unmatched: 12. The CDR3 coding sequence is TGTGCCAGCAGCCAAGATGTCACTAGCGGCGCCCGTACCTACGAGCAGTACTTC. Amino acids: CASSQDVTSGARTYEQYF.

This clonotype has a handful of counts. The CDR3 loop is CASSFIGRGSYEQYV. In DNA, the CDR3 is TGTGCCAGCAGCTTCATCGGCCGGGGGTCCTACGAGCAGTACGTC. The chain recombines TRBV7-9 with TRBJ2-7, with D possibly TRBD2 on 6 matching bases. CDR3 length: 15 amino acids. V dropped 3 bases and J dropped 1 base, with 13 bases sitting between them. The germline gives CDR1 SEHNR, CDR2 FQNEAQ (reference sequence).

The sample holds many counts of this clonotype. The V and J genes are TRBV16 and TRBJ2-5; D not certain. The ends were cut back, 2 bases at V and 4 bases at J, with 5 bases in the middle. The CDR3 runs to 12 residues. The germline V gene encodes CDR1 KGHSY and CDR2 FQNENV. CDR3 protein: CASSQHLETQYF. The CDR3 DNA reads as TGTGCCAGCAGCCAACACCTAGAGACCCAGTACTTC.

This CDR3 is CASSFFSRGIQETQYF. The CDR3 DNA reads TGTGCCAGCAGTTTCTTTAGCCGGGGGATCCAAGAGACCCAGTACTTC. V and J are TRBV12-3 or TRBV12-4 and TRBJ2-5; D possibly corresponds to TRBD2 (6 bases). The CDR3 extends over 16 amino acids. Trimming left V 3 bases short and J 1 base short, with 15 bases between.

This clonotype has at least ten counts. V usage is TRBV10-3 and J usage is TRBJ1-1, with TRBD1 matching over 7 bases. The V gene's germline CDR1 is ENHRY and CDR2 SYGVKD. After removal of 6 bases from V and 0 bases from J, the junction contained 7 bases not matched to a gene. The CDR3 extends over 15 amino acids. CDR3 in amino acids: CAIRGGLNMNTEAFF. CDR3 nucleotide sequence: TGTGCCATCAGAGGGGGCTTGAACATGAACACTGAAGCTTTCTTT.

J is TRBJ1-2 and V is TRBV12-3 or TRBV12-4, with D possibly TRBD1 on 5 matching bases. V was shortened by 8 bases and J by 4 bases, with 20 bases between the two germline ends. The CDR3 runs 15 residues. CDR3 DNA sequence: TGTGCCAGCTCCCCCGGGGGGGGTTCTAGCTATGGCTACACCTTC. Its translation is CASSPGGGSSYGYTF.

At least ten counts were recorded for this clonotype. The rearrangement uses TRBV2 and TRBJ2-7, with D possibly TRBD2 on 6 matching bases. Trimming stripped 2 bases from V and 5 bases from J, with 13 bases between. The CDR3 runs to 14 residues. The germline CDR1 and CDR2 sequences are SNHLY and FYNNEI. DNA for the CDR3: TGTGCCAGCAGTGAAATGTCCCGGGGGAACGAGCAGTACGTC. Amino acid sequence: CASSEMSRGNEQYV.

The V call is TRBV4-1, the J call TRBJ2-7; D is perhaps TRBD1 (5 bases). V lost 2 bases and J lost 2, with 13 bases in between. CDR3 length: 15 amino acids. Germline V CDR1 and CDR2: MGHRA, YSYEKL. The CDR3 is CASSQTRQGTYEQYF. The CDR3 DNA is TGCGCCAGCAGCCAAACCCGGCAGGGAACCTACGAGCAGTACTTC.

This clonotype occurred many times. The genes are TRBV29-1 and TRBJ1-2; D gene ambiguous. Between the trimmed V and J ends, which lost 4 bases and 3 bases, there was a span of 12 bases. The CDR3 sequence is 13 residues long. CDR1 SQVTM and CDR2 ANQGSEA come from the germline V gene. The CDR3 DNA sequence: TGCAGCGTTGTAGTTGGTATGGACTATGGCTACACCTTC. This gives the protein CSVVVGMDYGYTF.

This clonotype occurred many times. The chain recombines TRBV10-3 with TRBJ2-1; D gene unclear. The CDR3 sequence is 14 residues long. The germline V gene encodes CDR1 ENHRY and CDR2 SYGVKD. Trimming stripped 0 bases from V and 10 bases from J, with 13 bases between. The CDR3 here is CAISESVLLLEQFF. CDR3 bases: TGTGCCATCAGTGAGTCTGTCCTCCTTCTCGAGCAGTTCTTC.